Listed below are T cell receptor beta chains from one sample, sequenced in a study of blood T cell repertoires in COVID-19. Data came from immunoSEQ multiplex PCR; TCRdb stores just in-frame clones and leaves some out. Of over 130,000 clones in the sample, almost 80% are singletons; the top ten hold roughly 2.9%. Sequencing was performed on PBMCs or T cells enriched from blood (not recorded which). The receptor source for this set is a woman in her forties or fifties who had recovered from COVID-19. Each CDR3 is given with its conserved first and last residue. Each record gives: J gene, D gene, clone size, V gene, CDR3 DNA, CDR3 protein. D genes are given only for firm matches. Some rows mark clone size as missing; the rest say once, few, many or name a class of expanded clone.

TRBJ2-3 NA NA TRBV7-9 TGTGCCAGCAGCTTAAACAGGGGGGGAGACACAGATACGCAGTATTTT CASSLNRGGDTDTQYF
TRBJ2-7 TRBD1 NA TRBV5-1 TGCGCCAGCAGCAGCCGGGACAGGGGTACCTACGAGCAGTACTTC CASSSRDRGTYEQYF
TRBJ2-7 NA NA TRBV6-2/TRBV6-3 TGTGCCAGCAGCCTCCGCCCCGACAGGAACTACGAGCAGTACTTC CASSLRPDRNYEQYF
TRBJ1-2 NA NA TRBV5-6 TGTGCCAGCAGCTCCAGGCTCGATGGCTACACCTTC CASSSRLDGYTF
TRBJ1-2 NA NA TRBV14 TGTGCCAGCAGCCAAGGCCAGACAGGACCCTATGGCTACACCTTC CASSQGQTGPYGYTF
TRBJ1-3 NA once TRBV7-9 TGTGCCAGCAGCTTAGCGGCACAGACCTCTGGAAACACCATATATTTT CASSLAAQTSGNTIYF
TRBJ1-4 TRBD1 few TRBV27 TGTGCCAGCAGTGTAAGACAGGGGAGGGCTGAAAAACTGTTTTTT CASSVRQGRAEKLFF
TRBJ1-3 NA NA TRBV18 TGTGCCAGCTCACCAGGATTAGGGGTCTCTGGAAACACCATATATTTT CASSPGLGVSGNTIYF
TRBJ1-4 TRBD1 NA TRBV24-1 TGTGCCACCAGTGACCTGGGACAGGGGGCAGGTAATGAAAAACTGTTTTTT CATSDLGQGAGNEKLFF
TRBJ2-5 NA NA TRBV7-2 TGTGCCAGCAGCAAAGAGGGGGGGAGAGAGACCCAGTACTTC CASSKEGGRETQYF
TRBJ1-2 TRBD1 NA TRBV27 TGTGCCAGCAGTTTCGGACAGGGTCGGGGCTACACCTTC CASSFGQGRGYTF
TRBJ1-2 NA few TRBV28 TGTGCCAGCAGTCTCAACTATGGCTACACCTTC CASSLNYGYTF
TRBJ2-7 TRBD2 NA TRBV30 TGTGCCTGGAGGGGACTAGCGGGAGGCTACGAGCAGTACTTC CAWRGLAGGYEQYF
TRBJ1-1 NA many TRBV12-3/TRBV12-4 TGTGCCAGCTGCTGGCGGGGTAGCGCTGAAGCTTTCTTT CASCWRGSAEAFF
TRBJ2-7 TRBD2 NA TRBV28 TGTGCCAGCAGTTTACCCGGGACTAGCGACTCCTACGAGCAGTACTTC CASSLPGTSDSYEQYF
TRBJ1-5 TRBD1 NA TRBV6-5 TGTGCCAGCAGTTCAGGACAGGGGCGACAGCCCCAGCATTTT CASSSGQGRQPQHF
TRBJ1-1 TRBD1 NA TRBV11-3 TGTGCCAGCAGCTCGCCCCAACAGGGGCGGGCTGAAGCTTTCTTT CASSSPQQGRAEAFF
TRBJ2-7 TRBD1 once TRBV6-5 TGTGCCAGCAGTTATAAGAGGGGGCGTTGGGGATACGAGCAGTACTTC CASSYKRGRWGYEQYF
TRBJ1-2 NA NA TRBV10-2 TGCGCCAGCGGACACAACTATGGCTACACCTTC CASGHNYGYTF
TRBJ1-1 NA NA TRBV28 TGTGTCAGCAGTTTAGACATGATGGAAGCTTTCTTT CVSSLDMMEAFF
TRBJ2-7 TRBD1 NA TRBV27 TGTGCCAGCAGGACCGATAGACAGGGACCCTACGAGCAGTACTTC CASRTDRQGPYEQYF
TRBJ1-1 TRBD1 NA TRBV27 TGTGCCAGCAGTTGGCGGACAGGCAACACTGAAGCTTTCTTT CASSWRTGNTEAFF
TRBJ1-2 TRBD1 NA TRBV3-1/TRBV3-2 TGTGCCAGCAGCCAAGCGACAGGGAATGACTATGGCTACACCTTC CASSQATGNDYGYTF
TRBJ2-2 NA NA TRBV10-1 TGCGCCAGCAGTGTGTCGGGAGCGACCACCGGGGAGCTGTTTTTT CASSVSGATTGELFF
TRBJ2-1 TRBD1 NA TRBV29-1 TGCAGCATCCGGGACAGGGGCAATGAGCAGTTCTTC CSIRDRGNEQFF
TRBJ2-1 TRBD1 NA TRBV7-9 TGTGCCAGCAGCTTAAACTTCGGGACAGGGGTGGACAATGAGCAGTTCTTC CASSLNFGTGVDNEQFF
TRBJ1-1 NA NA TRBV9 TGTGCCAGCAGCGTAGTCTCAACAGGGAACACTGAAGCTTTCTTT CASSVVSTGNTEAFF
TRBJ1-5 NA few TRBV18 TGTGCCAGCTCACCGGCACCTAATCAGCCCCAGCATTTT CASSPAPNQPQHF
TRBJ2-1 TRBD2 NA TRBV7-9 TGTGCCAGCAGCTTAGCGGGAGGGCCCCTTGACAATGAGCAGTTCTTC CASSLAGGPLDNEQFF
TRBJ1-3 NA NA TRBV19 TGTGCCAGTAAGGACCGAAACAGGGACTCTGGAAACACCATATATTTT CASKDRNRDSGNTIYF
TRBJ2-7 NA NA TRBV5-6 TGTGCCAGCAGCTTAACGGGGCGGGACGCCTACGAGCAGTACTTC CASSLTGRDAYEQYF
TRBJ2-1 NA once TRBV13 TGTGCCAGCAGCTTAGCCGGGTACAATGAGCAGTTCTTC CASSLAGYNEQFF
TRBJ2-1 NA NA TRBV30 TGTGCCTGGAGTAGTAACTATGAGCAGTTCTTC CAWSSNYEQFF
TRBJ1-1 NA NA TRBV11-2 TGTGCCAGTGGGCTGATCCGTATGAACACTGAAGCTTTCTTT CASGLIRMNTEAFF
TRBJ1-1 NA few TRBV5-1 TGCGCCAGCAGCTTGGGGACAGAACCTAACACTGAAGCTTTCTTT CASSLGTEPNTEAFF
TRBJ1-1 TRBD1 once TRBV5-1 TGCGCCAGCAGCCCGGACAGGGCCACTGAAGCTTTCTTT CASSPDRATEAFF
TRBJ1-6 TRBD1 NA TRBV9 TGTGCCAGCAGCGGGGGAACAGGGGGATGGAATTCACCCCTCCACTTT CASSGGTGGWNSPLHF
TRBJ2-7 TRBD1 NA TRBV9 TGTGCCAGCATGGGACGGGACAGCTACTCCTACGAGCAGTACTTC CASMGRDSYSYEQYF
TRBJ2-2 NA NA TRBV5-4 TGTGCCAGCAGCCCCACCGGGACACCGAACACCGGGGAGCTGTTTTTT CASSPTGTPNTGELFF
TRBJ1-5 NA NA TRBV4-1 TGCGCCAGCAGCCCGGGAGGGGCCTTAATACCGAATCAGCCCCAGCATTTT CASSPGGALIPNQPQHF
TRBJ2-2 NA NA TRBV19 TGTGCCAGTACTGTCTCAGACACCGGGGAGCTGTTTTTT CASTVSDTGELFF
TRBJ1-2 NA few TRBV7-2 TGTGCCAGCAGCGCGCACAGGGAGAACTATGGCTACACCTTC CASSAHRENYGYTF
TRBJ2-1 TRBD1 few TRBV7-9 TGTGCCAGCAGCCACTCCGACAGGGGGCTCTACAATGAGCAGTTCTTC CASSHSDRGLYNEQFF
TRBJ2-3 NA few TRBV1 TGCACCAGCAGTGCCAGCGAAAGAGGGACTAGCGGGAGGCACCCAGGGGAAGATACGCAGTATTTT CTSSASERGTSGRHPGEDTQYF
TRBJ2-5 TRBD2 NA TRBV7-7 TGTGCTAGCAGCCCGAGCGGGGGGGCAGGAGAGACCCAGTACTTC CASSPSGGAGETQYF
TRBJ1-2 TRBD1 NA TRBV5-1 TGCGCCAGCAGCTTGGATGGACAGGATGGCTACACCTTC CASSLDGQDGYTF